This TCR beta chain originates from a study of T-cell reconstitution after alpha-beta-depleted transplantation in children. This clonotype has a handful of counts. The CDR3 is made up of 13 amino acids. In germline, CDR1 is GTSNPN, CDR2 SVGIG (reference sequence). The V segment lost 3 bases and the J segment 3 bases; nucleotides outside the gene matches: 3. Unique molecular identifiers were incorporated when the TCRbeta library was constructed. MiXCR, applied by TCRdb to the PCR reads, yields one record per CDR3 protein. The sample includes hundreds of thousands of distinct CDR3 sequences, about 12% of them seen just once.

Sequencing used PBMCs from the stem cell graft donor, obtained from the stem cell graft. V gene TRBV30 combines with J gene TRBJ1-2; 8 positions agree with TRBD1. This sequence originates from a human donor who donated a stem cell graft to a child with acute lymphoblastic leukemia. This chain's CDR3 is CAWRQTGDYGYTF. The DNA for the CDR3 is TGTGCCTGGAGGCAGACAGGGGACTATGGCTACACCTTC.